This TCR beta chain appears in the sequencing data of a study of blood T cells in healthy people across ages. It was with a sample-barcoded 5' primer and a J-beta primer mix that a second PCR of roughly 7 to 12 cycles was run. Each CDR3 protein gets one entry after TCRdb re-called the 5' RACE reads with MiXCR. Seen here are about 1.1 million distinct CDR3 sequences, roughly two fifths observed once, and the top ten hold about an eighth. The sequence was collected from a man younger than 35 in good health. The specimen was blood.

The CDR3 coding sequence is TGCGCCAGCAGCCCCGAGCGGGGGGCTTCTTTAGCCAAAAACATTCAGTACTTC. Translating it yields CASSPERGASLAKNIQYF. The gene calls are TRBV5-1 and TRBJ2-4; 9 nucleotides match TRBD2. The CDR3 has 18 residues. CDR1 is SGHRS, CDR2 YFSETQ, per germline. Unmatched junction bases numbered 11, after V lost 4 bases and J lost 0 bases.